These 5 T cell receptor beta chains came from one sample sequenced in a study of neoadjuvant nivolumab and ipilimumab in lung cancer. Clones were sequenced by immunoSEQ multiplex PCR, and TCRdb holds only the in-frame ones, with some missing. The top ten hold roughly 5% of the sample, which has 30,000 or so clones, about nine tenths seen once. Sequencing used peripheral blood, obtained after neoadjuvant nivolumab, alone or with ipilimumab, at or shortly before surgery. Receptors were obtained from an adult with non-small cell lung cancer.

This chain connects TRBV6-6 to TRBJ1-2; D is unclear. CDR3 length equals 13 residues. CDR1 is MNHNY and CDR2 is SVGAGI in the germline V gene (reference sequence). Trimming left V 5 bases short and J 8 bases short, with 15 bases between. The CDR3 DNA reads TGTGCCAGCAGTCCTCCGGGTCGTTTGGGCTACACCTTC. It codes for CASSPPGRLGYTF.

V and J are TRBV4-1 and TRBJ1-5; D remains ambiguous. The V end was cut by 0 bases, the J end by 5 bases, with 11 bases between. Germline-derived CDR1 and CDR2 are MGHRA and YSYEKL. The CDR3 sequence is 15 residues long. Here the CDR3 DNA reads TGCGCCAGCAGCCAAGATAAAGACGGATATCAGCCCCAGCATTTT. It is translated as CASSQDKDGYQPQHF.

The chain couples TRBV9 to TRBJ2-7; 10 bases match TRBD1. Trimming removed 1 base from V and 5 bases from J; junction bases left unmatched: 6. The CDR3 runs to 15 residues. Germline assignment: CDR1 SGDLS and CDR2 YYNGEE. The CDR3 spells CASSVTGQGLDEQYF. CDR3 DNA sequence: TGTGCCAGCAGCGTAACGGGACAGGGGCTCGACGAGCAGTACTTC.

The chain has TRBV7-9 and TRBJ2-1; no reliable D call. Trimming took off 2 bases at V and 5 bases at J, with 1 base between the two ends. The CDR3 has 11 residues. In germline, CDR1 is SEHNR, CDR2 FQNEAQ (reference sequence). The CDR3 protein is CASSLNNEQFF. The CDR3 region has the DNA TGTGCCAGCAGCTTAAACAATGAGCAGTTCTTC.

CDR3 in amino acids: CASSPTGTENTGELFF. The CDR3 nucleotides are TGTGCCAGCAGCCCAACCGGGACGGAGAACACCGGGGAGCTGTTTTTT. The V and J genes are TRBV7-2 and TRBJ2-2; D tentatively reads TRBD1 or TRBD2 (5 bases each). The CDR3 loop spans 16 amino acids. V dropped 5 bases and J dropped 1 base, with 14 bases sitting between them. Germline CDR1 and CDR2: SGHTA and FQGNSA. Full variable domain (outside the CDR3, taken from reference TRBV7-2 and TRBJ2-2): GAGVSQSPSNKVTEKGKDVELRCDPISGHTALYWYRQSLGQGLEFLIYFQGNSAPDKSGLPSDRFSAERTGGSVSTLTIQRTQQEDSAVYLCASSPTGTENTGELFFGEGSRLTVL.